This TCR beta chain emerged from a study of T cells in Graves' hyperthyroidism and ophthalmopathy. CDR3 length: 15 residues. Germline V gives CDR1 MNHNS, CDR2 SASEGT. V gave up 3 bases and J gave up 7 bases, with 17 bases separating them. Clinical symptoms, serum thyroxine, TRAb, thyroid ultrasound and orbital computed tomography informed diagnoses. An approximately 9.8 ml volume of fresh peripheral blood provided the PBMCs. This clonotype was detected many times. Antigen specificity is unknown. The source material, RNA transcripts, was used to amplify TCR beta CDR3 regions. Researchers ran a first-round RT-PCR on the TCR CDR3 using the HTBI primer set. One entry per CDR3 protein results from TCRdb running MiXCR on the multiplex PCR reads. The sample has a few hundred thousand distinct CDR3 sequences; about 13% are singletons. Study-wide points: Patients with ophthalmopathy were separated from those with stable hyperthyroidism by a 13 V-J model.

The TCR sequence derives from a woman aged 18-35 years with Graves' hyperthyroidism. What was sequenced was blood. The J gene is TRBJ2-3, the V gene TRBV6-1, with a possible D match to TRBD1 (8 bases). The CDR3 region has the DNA TGTGCCAGCAGTGAGACAGGGGCTAGCGGATATACGCAGTATTTT. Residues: CASSETGASGYTQYF.